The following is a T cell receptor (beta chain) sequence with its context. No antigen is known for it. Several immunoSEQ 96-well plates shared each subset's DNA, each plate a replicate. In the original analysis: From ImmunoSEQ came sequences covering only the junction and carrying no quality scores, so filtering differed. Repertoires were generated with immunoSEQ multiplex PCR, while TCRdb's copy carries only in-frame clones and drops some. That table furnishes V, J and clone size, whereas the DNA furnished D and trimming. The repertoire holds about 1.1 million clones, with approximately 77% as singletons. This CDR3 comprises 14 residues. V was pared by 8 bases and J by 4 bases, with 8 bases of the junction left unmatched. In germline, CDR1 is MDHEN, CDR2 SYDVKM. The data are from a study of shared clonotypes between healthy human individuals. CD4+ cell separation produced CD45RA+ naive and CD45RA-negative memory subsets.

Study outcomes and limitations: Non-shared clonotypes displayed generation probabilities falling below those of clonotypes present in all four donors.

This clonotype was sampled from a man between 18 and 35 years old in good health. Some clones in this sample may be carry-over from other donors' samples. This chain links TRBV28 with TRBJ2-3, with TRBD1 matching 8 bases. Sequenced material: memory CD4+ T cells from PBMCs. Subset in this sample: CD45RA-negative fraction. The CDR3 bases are TGTGCCAGCCGAATCGGGGACAGGTCAGATACGCAGTATTTT. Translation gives CASRIGDRSDTQYF. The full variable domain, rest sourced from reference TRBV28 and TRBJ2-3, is DVKVTQSSRYLVKRTGEKVFLECVQDMDHENMFWYRQDPGLGLRLIYFSYDVKMKEKGDIPEGYSVSREKKERFSLILESASTNQTSMYLCASRIGDRSDTQYFGPGTRLTVL.